The rows below give T cell receptor beta chains drawn from one sample of a study of Ad26.COV2.S vaccination and SARS-CoV-2 variants. The protocol was immunoSEQ multiplex PCR, while the TCRdb copy is restricted to in-frame clones and leaves out a portion. The sample contains around 320,000 clones, just under 85% of which appear only once. The sequencing used peripheral blood, collected in a trial of Ad26.COV2.S vaccine versus placebo. The origin of the receptors is a person aged 18 to 59 who received the Ad26.COV2.S COVID-19 vaccine or a placebo. CDR3s include the opening cysteine and the closing phenylalanine or tryptophan. Fields, in order: CDR3 protein, CDR3 length, V gene, clone size. Size is omitted from some rows. Given values are once, few, many or a class for expanded clones.

CDR3aa: CASSLWGAGSGANVLTF
len: 17
v_gene: TRBV13
abundance: NA

CDR3aa: CASSLDRSGSEAFF
len: 14
v_gene: TRBV7-9
abundance: NA

CDR3aa: CASSNSPGHPTVTTNEKLFF
len: 20
v_gene: TRBV7-6
abundance: NA

CDR3aa: CASSLRRAGHNEQFF
len: 15
v_gene: TRBV19
abundance: NA

CDR3aa: CASSLGVQEGYEQYF
len: 15
v_gene: TRBV7-9
abundance: NA

CDR3aa: CASSPRDIPEAFF
len: 13
v_gene: TRBV7-9
abundance: NA

CDR3aa: CASSYVFGETQYF
len: 13
v_gene: TRBV6-6
abundance: few

CDR3aa: CASSLTPYNSPLHF
len: 14
v_gene: TRBV28
abundance: NA

CDR3aa: CSVEEGEYEQYF
len: 12
v_gene: TRBV29-1
abundance: NA

CDR3aa: CASRRQNTEAFF
len: 12
v_gene: TRBV2
abundance: NA

CDR3aa: CASSLGQTRNEQYF
len: 14
v_gene: TRBV11-2
abundance: NA

CDR3aa: CASSYEGNTIYF
len: 12
v_gene: TRBV6-6
abundance: NA

CDR3aa: CASSLGRSGYEQYF
len: 14
v_gene: TRBV11-2
abundance: once

CDR3aa: CASSSGVRQFF
len: 11
v_gene: TRBV6-5
abundance: NA

CDR3aa: CASSLEGQQNTEAFF
len: 15
v_gene: TRBV5-1
abundance: NA

CDR3aa: CASSEAGSNQPQHF
len: 14
v_gene: TRBV25-1
abundance: NA

CDR3aa: CASSQSWDRGYNEQFF
len: 16
v_gene: TRBV4-1
abundance: NA